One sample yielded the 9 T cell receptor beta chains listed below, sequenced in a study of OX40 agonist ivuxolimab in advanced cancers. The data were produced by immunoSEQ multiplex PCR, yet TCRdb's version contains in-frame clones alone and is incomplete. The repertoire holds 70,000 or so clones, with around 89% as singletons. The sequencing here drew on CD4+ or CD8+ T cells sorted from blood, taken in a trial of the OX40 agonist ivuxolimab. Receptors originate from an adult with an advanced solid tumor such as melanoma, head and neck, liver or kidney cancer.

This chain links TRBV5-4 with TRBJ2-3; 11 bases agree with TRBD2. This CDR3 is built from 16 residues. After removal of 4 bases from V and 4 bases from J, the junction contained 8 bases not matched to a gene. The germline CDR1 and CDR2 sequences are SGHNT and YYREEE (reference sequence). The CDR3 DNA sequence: TGTGCCAGCAGCCCCAGACTAGCGGGAAGCCCAGATACGCAGTATTTT. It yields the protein CASSPRLAGSPDTQYF. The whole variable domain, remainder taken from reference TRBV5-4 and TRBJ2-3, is ETGVTQSPTHLIKTRGQQVTLRCSSQSGHNTVSWYQQALGQGPQFIFQYYREEENGRGNFPPRFSGLQFPNYSSELNVNALELDDSALYLCASSPRLAGSPDTQYFGPGTRLTVL.

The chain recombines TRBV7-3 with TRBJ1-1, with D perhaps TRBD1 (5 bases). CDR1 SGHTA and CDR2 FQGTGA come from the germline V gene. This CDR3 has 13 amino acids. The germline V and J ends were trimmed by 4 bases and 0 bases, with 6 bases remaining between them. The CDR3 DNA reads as TGTGCCAGCAGCTCACAGGTGAACACTGAAGCTTTCTTT. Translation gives CASSSQVNTEAFF.

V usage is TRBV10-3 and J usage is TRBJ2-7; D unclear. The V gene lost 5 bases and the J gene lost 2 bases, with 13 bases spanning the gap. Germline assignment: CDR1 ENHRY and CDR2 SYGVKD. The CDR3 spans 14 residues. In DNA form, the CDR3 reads TGTGCCATCAGTCAACCCACCCTGACCTACGAGCAGTACTTC. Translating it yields CAISQPTLTYEQYF.

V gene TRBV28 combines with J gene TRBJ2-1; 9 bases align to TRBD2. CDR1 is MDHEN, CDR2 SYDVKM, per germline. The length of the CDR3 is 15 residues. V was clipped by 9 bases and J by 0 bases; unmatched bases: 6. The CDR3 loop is CARSLSGSSYNEQFF. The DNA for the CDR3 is TGTGCCAGGAGCCTTAGCGGGAGCTCCTACAATGAGCAGTTCTTC.

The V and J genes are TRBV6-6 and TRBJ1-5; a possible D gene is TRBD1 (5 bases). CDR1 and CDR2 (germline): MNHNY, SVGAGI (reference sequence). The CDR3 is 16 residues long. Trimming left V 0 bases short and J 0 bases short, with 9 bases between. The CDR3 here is CASSYSDRYSNQPQHF. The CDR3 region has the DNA TGTGCCAGCAGTTACTCTGACAGATATAGCAATCAGCCCCAGCATTTT.

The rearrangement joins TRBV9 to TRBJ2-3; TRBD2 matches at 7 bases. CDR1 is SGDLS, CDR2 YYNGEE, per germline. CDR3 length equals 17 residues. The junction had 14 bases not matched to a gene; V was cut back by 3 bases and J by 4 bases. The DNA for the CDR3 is TGTGCCAGCAGCGCCGATGGGAGGGCGCTCAAGGCAGATACGCAGTATTTT. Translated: CASSADGRALKADTQYF.

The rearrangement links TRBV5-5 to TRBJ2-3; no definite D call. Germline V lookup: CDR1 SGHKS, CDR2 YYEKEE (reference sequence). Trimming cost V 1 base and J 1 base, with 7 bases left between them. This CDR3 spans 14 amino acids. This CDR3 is CASSLREGTDTQYF. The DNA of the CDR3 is TGTGCCAGCAGCTTGAGGGAAGGCACAGATACGCAGTATTTT. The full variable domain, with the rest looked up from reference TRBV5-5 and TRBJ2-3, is DAGVTQSPTHLIKTRGQQVTLRCSPISGHKSVSWYQQVLGQGPQFIFQYYEKEERGRGNFPDRFSARQFPNYSSELNVNALLLGDSALYLCASSLREGTDTQYFGPGTRLTVL.

CDR3 in amino acids: CASSRTGLETQYF. The CDR3 DNA sequence: TGTGCCAGCAGCCGGACAGGGCTAGAGACCCAGTACTTC. The genes are TRBV7-2 and TRBJ2-5, with 8 bases matching TRBD1. The junction had 3 bases not matched to a gene; V was cut back by 5 bases and J by 4 bases. The CDR3 has 13 residues. Germline CDR1 and CDR2: SGHTA and FQGNSA. The full variable domain, its missing parts supplied by reference TRBV7-2 and TRBJ2-5, is GAGVSQSPSNKVTEKGKDVELRCDPISGHTALYWYRQSLGQGLEFLIYFQGNSAPDKSGLPSDRFSAERTGGSVSTLTIQRTQQEDSAVYLCASSRTGLETQYFGPGTRLLVL.

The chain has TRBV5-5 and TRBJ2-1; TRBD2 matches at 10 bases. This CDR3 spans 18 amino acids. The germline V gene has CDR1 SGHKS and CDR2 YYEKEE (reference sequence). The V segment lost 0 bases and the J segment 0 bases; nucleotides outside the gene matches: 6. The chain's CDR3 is CASSLVSGRLTSYNEQFF. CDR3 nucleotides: TGTGCCAGCAGCTTGGTTAGCGGGAGGCTGACCTCCTACAATGAGCAGTTCTTC.